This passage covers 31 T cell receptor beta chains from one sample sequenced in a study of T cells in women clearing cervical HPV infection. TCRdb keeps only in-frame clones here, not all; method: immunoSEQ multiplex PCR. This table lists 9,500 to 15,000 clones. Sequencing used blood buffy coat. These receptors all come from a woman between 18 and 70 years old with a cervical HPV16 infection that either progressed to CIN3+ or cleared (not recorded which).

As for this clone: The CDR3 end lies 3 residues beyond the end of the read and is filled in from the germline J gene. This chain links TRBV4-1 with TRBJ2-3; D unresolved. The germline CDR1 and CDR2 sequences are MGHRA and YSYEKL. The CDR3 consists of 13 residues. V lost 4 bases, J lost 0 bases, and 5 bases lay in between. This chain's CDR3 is CASSPSSTDTQYF. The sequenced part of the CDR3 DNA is TGCGCCAGCAGCCCTTCTAGCACAGATACG.

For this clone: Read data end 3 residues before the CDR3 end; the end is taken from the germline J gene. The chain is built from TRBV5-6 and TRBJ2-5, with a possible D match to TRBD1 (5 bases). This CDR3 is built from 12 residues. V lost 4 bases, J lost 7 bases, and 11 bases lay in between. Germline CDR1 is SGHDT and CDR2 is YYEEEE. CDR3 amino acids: CASSHRTGTQYF. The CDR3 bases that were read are TGTGCCAGCAGCCACAGGACCGGGACC.

CDR3 loop: CASSPTGGYGYTF. The part of the CDR3 DNA that was read is TGTGCCAGCAGTCCGACTGGAGGCTATGGC. V gene TRBV28 combines with J gene TRBJ1-2; D call uncertain. Sequencing ends 3 residues short of the CDR3 end; the germline J gene provides the rest. In germline, CDR1 is MDHEN, CDR2 SYDVKM. With 5 bases removed from V and 4 bases from J, the gap between germline ends came to 11 bases. This CDR3 comprises 13 residues.

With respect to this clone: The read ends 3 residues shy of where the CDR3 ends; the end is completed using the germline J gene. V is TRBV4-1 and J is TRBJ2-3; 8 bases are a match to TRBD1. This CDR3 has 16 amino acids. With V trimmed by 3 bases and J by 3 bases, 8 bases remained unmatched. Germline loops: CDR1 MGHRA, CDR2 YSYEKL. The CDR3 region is CASSHEGQGRTDTQYF. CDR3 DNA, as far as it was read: TGCGCCAGCAGCCATGAAGGACAGGGTCGGACAGATACG.

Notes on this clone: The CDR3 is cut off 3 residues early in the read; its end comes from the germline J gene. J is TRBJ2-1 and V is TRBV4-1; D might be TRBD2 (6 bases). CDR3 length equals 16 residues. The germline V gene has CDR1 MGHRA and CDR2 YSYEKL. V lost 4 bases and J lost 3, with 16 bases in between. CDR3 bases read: TGCGCCAGCAGCCTCCCCCGGGACTTAGACTACAATGAG. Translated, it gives CASSLPRDLDYNE. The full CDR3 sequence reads CASSLPRDLDYNEQFF.

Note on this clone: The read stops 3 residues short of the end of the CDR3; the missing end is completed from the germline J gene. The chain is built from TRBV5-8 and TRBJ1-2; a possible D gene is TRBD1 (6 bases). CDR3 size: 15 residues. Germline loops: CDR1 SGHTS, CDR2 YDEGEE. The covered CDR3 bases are TGTGCCAGCAGCTACCCCGGATGGGGCGACAGGGGC. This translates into CASSYPGWGDRG. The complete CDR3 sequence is CASSYPGWGDRGYTF.

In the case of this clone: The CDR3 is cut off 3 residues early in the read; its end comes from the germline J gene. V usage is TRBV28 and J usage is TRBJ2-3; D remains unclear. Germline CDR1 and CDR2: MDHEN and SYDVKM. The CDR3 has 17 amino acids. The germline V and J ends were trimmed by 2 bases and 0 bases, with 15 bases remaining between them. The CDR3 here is CASSLRSRFSSTDTQYF. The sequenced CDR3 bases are TGTGCCAGCAGTTTACGTTCCAGGTTTTCTAGCACAGATACG.

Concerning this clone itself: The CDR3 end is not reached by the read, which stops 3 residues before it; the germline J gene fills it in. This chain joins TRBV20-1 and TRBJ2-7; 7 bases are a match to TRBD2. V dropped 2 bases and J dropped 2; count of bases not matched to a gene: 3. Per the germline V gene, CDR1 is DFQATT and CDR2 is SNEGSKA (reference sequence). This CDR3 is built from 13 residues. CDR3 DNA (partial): TGCAGTGCTAGATTGGGACTACCCTACGAG. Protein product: CSARLGLPYE. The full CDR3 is CSARLGLPYEQYF.

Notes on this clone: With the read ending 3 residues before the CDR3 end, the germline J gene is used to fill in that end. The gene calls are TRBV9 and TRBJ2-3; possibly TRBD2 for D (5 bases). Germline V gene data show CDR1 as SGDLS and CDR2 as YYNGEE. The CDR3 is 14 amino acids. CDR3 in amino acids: CASSAYQDLDTQYF. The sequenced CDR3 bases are TGTGCCAGCAGCGCCTACCAGGACTTAGACACG.

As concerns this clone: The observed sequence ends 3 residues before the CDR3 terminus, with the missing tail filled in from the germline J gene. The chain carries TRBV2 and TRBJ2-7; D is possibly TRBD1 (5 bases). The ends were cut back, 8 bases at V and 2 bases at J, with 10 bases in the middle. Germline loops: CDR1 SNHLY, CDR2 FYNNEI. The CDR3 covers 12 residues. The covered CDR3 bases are TGTGCCAGCGGCAGGGATACCTACGAG. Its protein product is CASGRDTYE. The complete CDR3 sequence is CASGRDTYEQYF.

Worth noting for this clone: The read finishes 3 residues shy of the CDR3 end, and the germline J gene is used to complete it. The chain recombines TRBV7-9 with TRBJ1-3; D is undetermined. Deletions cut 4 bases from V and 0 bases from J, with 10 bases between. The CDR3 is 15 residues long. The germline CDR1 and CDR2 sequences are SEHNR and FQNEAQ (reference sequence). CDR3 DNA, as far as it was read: TGTGCCAGCAGCTCCTCGTCTTACTCTGGAAACACC. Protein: CASSSSSYSGNT. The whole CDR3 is CASSSSSYSGNTIYF.

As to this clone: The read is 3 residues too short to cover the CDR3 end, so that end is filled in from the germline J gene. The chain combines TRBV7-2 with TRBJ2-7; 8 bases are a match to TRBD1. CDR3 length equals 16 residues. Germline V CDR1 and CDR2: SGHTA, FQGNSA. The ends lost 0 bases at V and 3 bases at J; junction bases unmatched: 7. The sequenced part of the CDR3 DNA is TGTGCCAGCAGCTTAGCCTCGACAGGGGATCGCTACGAG. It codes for CASSLASTGDRYE. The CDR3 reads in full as CASSLASTGDRYEQYF. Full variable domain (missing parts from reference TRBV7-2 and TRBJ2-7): GAGVSQSPSNKVTEKGKDVELRCDPISGHTALYWYRQSLGQGLEFLIYFQGNSAPDKSGLPSDRFSAERTGGSVSTLTIQRTQQEDSAVYLCASSLASTGDRYEQYFGPGTRLTVT.

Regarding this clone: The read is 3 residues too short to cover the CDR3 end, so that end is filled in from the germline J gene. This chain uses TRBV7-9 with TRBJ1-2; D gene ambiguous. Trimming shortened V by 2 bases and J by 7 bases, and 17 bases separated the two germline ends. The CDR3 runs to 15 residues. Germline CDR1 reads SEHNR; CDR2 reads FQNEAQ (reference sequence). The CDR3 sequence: CASSLIGGFDSGYTF. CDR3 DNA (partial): TGTGCCAGCAGCTTAATCGGAGGGTTCGATAGTGGC.

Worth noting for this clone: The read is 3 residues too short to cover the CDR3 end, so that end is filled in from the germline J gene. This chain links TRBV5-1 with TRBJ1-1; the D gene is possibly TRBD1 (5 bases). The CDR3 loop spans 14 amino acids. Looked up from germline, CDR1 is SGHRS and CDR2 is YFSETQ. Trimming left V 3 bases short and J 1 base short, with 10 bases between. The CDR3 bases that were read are TGCGCCAGCAGCTCACAGGTCACGAACACTGAA. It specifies CASSSQVTNTE. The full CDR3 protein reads CASSSQVTNTEAFF.

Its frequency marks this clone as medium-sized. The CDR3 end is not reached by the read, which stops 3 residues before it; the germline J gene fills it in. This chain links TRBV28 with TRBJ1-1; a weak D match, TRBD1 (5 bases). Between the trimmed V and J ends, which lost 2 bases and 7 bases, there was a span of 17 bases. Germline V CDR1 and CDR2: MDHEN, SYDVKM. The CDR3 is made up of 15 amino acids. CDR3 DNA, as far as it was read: TGTGCCAGCAGTTTAGGGGTGGGGGGGGTAGATGAA. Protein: CASSLGVGGVDE. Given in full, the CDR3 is CASSLGVGGVDEAFF.

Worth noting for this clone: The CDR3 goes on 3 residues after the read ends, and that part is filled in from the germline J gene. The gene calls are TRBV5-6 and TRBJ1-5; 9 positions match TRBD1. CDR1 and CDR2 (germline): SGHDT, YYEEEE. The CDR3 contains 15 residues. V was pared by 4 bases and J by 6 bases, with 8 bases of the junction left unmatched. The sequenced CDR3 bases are TGTGCCAGCAGCCGACGAGGGACAGGGATTCAGCCC. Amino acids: CASSRRGTGIQP. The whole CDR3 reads CASSRRGTGIQPQHF.

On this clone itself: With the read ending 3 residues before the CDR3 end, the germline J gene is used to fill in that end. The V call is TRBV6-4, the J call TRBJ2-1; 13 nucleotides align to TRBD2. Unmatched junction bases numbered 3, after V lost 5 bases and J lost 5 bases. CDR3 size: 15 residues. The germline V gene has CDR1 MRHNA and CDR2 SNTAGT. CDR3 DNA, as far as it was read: TGTGCCAGCAGTCCCGGGACTAGCGGGGACAATGAG. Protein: CASSPGTSGDNE. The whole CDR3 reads CASSPGTSGDNEQFF.

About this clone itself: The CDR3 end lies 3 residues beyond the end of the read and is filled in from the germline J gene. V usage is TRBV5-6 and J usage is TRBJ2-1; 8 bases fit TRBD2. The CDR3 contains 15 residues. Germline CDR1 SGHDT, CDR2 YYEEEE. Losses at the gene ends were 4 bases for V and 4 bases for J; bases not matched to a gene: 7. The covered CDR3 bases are TGTGCCAGCAGCCGGGGGGGGGATCGATACAATGAG. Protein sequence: CASSRGGDRYNE. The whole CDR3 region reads CASSRGGDRYNEQFF.

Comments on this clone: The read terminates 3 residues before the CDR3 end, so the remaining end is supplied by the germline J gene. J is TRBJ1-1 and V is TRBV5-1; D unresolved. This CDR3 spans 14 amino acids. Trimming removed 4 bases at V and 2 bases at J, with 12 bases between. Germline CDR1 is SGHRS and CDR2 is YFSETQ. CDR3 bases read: TGCGCCAGCAGCCCTGTTGTCGGTAACACTGAA. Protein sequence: CASSPVVGNTE. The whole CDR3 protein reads CASSPVVGNTEAFF.

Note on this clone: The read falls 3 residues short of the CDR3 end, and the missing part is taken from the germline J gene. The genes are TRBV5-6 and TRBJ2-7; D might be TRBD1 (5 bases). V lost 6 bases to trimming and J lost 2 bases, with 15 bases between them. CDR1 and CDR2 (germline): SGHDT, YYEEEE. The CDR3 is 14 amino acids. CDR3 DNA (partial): TGTGCCAGCACCTTAGCCCGACAGCCCTACGAG. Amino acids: CASTLARQPYE. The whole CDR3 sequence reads CASTLARQPYEQYF.

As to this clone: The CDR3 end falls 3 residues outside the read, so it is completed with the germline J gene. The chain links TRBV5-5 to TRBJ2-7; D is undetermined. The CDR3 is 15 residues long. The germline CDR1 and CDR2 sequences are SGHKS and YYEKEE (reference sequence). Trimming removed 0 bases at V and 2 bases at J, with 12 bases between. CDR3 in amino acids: CASSLGAQNTYEQYF. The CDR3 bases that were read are TGTGCCAGCAGCTTGGGTGCCCAGAACACCTACGAG.

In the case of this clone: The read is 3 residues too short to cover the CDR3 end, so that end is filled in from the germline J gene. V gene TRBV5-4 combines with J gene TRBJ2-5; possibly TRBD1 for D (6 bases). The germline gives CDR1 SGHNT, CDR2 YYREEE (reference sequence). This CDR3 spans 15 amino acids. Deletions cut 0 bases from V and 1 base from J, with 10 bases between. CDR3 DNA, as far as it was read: TGTGCCAGCAGCTTGGCCGGGACACGCCAAGAGACC. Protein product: CASSLAGTRQET. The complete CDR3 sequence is CASSLAGTRQETQYF.

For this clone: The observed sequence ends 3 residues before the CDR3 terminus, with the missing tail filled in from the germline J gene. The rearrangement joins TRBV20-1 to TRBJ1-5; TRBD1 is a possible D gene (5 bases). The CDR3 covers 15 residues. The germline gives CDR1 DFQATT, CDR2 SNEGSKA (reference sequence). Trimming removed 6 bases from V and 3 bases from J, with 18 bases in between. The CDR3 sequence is CSAREAGLVNQPQHF. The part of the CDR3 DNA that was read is TGCAGTGCGCGGGAGGCGGGGCTAGTCAATCAGCCC.

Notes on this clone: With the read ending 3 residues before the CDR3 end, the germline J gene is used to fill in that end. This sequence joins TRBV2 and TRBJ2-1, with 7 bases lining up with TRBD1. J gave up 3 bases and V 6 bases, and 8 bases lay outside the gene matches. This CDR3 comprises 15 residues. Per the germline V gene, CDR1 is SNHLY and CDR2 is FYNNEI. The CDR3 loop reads CASSPGTEGYNEQFF. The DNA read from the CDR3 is TGTGCCAGCAGCCCCGGGACAGAAGGCTACAATGAG.

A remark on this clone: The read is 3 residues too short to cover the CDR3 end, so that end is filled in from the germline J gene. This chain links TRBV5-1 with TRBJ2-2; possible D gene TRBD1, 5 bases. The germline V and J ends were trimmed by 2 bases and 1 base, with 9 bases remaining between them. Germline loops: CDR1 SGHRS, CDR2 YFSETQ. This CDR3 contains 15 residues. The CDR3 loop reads CASSFGHQNTGELFF. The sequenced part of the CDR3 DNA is TGCGCCAGCAGCTTCGGACACCAGAACACCGGGGAG. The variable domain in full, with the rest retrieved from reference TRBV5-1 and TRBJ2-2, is KAGVTQTPRYLIKTRGQQVTLSCSPISGHRSVSWYQQTPGQGLQFLFEYFSETQRNKGNFPGRFSGRQFSNSRSEMNVSTLELGDSALYLCASSFGHQNTGELFFGEGSRLTVL.

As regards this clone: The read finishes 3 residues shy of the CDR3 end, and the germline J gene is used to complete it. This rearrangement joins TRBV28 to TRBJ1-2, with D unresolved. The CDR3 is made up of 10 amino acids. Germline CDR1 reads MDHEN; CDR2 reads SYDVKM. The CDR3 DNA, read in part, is TGTGCCAGCAGCAACCGGGGC. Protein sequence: CASSNRG. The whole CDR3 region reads CASSNRGYTF.

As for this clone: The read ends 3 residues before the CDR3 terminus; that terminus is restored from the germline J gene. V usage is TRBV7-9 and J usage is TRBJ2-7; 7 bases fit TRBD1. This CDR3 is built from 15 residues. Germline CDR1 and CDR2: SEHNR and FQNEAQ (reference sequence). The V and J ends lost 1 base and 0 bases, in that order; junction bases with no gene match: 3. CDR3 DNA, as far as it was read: TGTGCCAGCAGCTTAGTCAGGGGGAGCTCCTACGAG. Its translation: CASSLVRGSSYE. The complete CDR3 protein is CASSLVRGSSYEQYF.

CDR3 bases read: TGTGCCAGCTCACCTCCCGGGGAGAATCAGCCC. It is translated as CASSPPGENQP. The whole CDR3 reads CASSPPGENQPQHF. The chain couples TRBV18 to TRBJ1-5; D is unclear. With the read ending 3 residues before the CDR3 end, the germline J gene is used to fill in that end. V lost 3 bases and J 4 bases, leaving 10 bases between the germline ends. Germline assignment: CDR1 KGHSH and CDR2 LQKENI. This CDR3 region has 14 residues.

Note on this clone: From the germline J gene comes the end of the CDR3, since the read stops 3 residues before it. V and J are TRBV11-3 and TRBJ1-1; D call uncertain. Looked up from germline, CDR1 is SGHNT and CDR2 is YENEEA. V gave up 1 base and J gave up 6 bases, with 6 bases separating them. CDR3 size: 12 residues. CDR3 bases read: TGTGCCAGCAGCTTAGCGTCGTCTGAA. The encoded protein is CASSLASSE. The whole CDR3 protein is CASSLASSEAFF.

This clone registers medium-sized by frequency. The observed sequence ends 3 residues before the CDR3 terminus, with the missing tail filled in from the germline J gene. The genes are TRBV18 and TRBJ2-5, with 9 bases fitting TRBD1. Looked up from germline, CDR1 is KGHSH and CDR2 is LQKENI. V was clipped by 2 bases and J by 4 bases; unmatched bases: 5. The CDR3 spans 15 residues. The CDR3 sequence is CASSPGQGMLETQYF. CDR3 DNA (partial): TGTGCCAGCTCACCAGGACAGGGGATGCTAGAGACC.

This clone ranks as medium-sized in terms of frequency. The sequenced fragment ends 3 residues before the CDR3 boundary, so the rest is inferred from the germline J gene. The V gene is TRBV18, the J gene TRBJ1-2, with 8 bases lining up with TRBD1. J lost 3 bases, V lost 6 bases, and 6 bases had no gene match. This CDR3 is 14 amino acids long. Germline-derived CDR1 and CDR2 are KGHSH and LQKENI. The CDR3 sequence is CASSPTTGDYGYTF. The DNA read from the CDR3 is TGTGCCAGCTCCCCGACGACAGGGGACTATGGC.